This T cell receptor (beta chain) was recovered during a study of blood T cells in healthy people across ages. Findings and limits, study-wide: Roughly linear age-related decline in beta diversity appeared, significant by age 40.

Concerning this clonotype: Its antigen is still unknown.

It was with a sample-barcoded 5' primer and a J-beta primer mix that a second PCR of about 6 to 12 cycles was run. TCRdb ran MiXCR on the 5' RACE reads and lists one entry per CDR3 protein. Altogether roughly 1,800,000 distinct CDR3 sequences are present, around 50% being singletons, with the ten largest covering less than 2.5%. The specimen was blood. The TCR comes from a middle-aged woman in good health.

DNA for the CDR3: TGCGCCAGCAGCCAAGAGCGGACCGTGAACTATGGCTACACCTTC. Its translation: CASSQERTVNYGYTF. The rearrangement uses TRBV4-3 and TRBJ1-2; D is undetermined. The V gene lost 0 bases and the J gene lost 2 bases, with 10 bases spanning the gap. The CDR3 spans 15 residues. Germline CDR1 and CDR2: LGHNA and YSLEER.